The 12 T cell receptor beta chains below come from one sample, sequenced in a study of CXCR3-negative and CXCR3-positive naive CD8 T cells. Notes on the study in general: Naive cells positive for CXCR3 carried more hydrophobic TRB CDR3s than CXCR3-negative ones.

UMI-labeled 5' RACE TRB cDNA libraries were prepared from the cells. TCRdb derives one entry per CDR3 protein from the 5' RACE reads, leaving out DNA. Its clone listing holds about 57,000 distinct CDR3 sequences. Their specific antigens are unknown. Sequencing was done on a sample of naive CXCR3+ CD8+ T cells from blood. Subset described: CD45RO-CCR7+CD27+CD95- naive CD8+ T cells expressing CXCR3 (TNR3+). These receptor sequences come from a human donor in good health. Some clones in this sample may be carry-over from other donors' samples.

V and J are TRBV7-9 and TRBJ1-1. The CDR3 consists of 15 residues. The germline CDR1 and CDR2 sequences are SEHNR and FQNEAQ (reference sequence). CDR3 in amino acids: CASSLGSPTNTEAFF. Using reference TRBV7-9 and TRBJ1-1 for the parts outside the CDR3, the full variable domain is DTGVSQNPRHKITKRGQNVTFRCDPISEHNRLYWYRQTLGQGPEFLTYFQNEAQLEKSRLLSDRFSAERPKGSFSTLEIQRTEQGDSAMYLCASSLGSPTNTEAFFGQGTRLTVV.

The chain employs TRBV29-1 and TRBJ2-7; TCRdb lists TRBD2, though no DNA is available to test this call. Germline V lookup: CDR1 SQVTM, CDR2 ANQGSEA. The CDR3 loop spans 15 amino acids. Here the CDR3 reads CSVEDNKGSEYEQYF.

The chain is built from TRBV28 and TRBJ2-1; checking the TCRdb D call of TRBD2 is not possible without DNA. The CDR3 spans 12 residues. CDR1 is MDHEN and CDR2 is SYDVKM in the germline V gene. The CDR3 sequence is CASSLPAGEQFF. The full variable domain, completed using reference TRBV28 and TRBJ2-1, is DVKVTQSSRYLVKRTGEKVFLECVQDMDHENMFWYRQDPGLGLRLIYFSYDVKMKEKGDIPEGYSVSREKKERFSLILESASTNQTSMYLCASSLPAGEQFFGPGTRLTVL.

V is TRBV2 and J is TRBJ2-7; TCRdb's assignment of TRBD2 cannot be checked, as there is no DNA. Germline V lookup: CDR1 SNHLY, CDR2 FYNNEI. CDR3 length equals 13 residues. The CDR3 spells CASLTLISYEQYF.

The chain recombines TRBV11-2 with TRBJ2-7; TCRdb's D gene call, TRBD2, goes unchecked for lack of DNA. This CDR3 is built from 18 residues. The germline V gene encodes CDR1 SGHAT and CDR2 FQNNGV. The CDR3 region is CASSLVGQDERGTYEQYF.

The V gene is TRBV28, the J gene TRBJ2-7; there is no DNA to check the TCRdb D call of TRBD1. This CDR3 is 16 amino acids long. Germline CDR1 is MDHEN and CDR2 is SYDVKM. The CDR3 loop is CASSVPDRASSYEQYF.

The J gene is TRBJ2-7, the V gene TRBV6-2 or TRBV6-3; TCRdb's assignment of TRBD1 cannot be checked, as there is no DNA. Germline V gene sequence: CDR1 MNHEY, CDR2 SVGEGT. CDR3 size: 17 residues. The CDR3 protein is CASSSTGTARPNYEQYF.

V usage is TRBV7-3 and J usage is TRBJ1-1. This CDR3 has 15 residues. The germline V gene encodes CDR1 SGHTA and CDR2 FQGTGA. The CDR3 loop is CASSLIRGSNTEAFF.

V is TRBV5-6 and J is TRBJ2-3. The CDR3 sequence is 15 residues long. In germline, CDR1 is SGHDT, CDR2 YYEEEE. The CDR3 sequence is CASSWQPAGTDTQYF.

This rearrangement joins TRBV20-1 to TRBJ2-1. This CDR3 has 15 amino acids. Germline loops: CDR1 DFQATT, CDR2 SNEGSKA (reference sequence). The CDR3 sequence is CSARDSGGPYNEQFF.

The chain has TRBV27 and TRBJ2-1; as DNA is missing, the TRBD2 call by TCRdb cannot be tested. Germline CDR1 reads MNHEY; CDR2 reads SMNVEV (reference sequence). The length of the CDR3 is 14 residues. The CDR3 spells CASSSGDSLNEQFF.

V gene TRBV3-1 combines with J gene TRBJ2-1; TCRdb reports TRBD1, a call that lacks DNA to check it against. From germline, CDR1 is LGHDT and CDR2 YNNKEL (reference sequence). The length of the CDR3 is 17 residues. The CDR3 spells CASSQDNQGPHYNEQFF.